Below, 17 T cell receptor beta chains from the same sample are listed, as sequenced in a study of T cell repertoires and HLA-DP antigens. These receptors lack a known antigen. Method: immunoSEQ multiplex PCR; TCRdb's copy keeps in-frame clones and lacks some. The sample yields around 100,000 clones, 80% to 95% seen once. The sequencing sample was made of CD4+ T cells from PBMCs. The receptors shown here come from a woman aged 18-29 years in good health and CMV-seronegative.

This chain uses TRBV19 with TRBJ1-4; D gene ambiguous. Germline CDR1 reads LNHDA; CDR2 reads SQIVND (reference sequence). CDR3 length: 16 amino acids. V shed 4 bases and J shed 8 bases, with 20 bases lying between them. The CDR3 DNA reads TGTGCCAGTAGTAACGGTTTAGGGAAAGGAGGGGAAAAACTGTTTTTT. Protein product: CASSNGLGKGGEKLFF.

The gene calls are TRBV27 and TRBJ2-1; TRBD2 matches at 14 bases. The CDR3 extends over 16 amino acids. Germline trimming cut 9 bases from V and 3 bases from J; bases unmatched to any gene: 7. From germline, CDR1 is MNHEY and CDR2 SMNVEV (reference sequence). CDR3 loop: CASTGLAGDHYNEQFF. CDR3 DNA: TGTGCCAGTACGGGACTAGCGGGAGACCACTACAATGAGCAGTTCTTC.

This chain connects TRBV5-4 to TRBJ2-1; 8 bases map to TRBD2. Germline values: CDR1 SGHNT, CDR2 YYREEE (reference sequence). This CDR3 has 15 residues. J lost 7 bases, V lost 4 bases, and 10 bases had no gene match. CDR3 loop: CASSPTGGPRNEQFF. CDR3 nucleotide sequence: TGTGCCAGCAGCCCGACGGGGGGGCCGCGGAATGAGCAGTTCTTC.

The genes are TRBV4-3 and TRBJ2-2; a possible D gene is TRBD2 (6 bases). V was trimmed by 5 bases and J by 8 bases, leaving 24 bases between them. This CDR3 has 17 residues. Germline V gives CDR1 LGHNA, CDR2 YSLEER. The CDR3 region has the DNA TGCGCCAGCAGCGCGGGGTGGGGGAAGGGTAGCGCGGGGGAGCTGTTTTTT. It translates to CASSAGWGKGSAGELFF.

The genes are TRBV28 and TRBJ1-2; 8 bases are shared with TRBD1. CDR3 size: 13 residues. V gave up 5 bases and J gave up 2 bases; unmatched junction bases: 1. Germline V CDR1 and CDR2: MDHEN, SYDVKM. This chain's CDR3 is CASSRTGNYGYTF. In nucleotides, the CDR3 is TGTGCCAGCAGTCGGACAGGGAACTATGGCTACACCTTC.

The rearrangement links TRBV28 to TRBJ1-6, with TRBD1 as a possible D gene (6 bases). Between the trimmed V and J ends, which lost 2 bases and 11 bases, there was a span of 16 bases. The V gene's germline CDR1 is MDHEN and CDR2 SYDVKM. The CDR3 runs to 15 residues. CDR3 DNA: TGTGCCAGCAGTTTAAGGGGGACGGCAGCGGCACCCCTCCACTTT. This gives the protein CASSLRGTAAAPLHF.

V usage is TRBV28 and J usage is TRBJ1-2; D gene ambiguous. The germline CDR1 and CDR2 sequences are MDHEN and SYDVKM. The CDR3 has 16 amino acids. Trimming removed 6 bases from V and 2 bases from J, with 19 bases in between. CDR3 loop: CASSPPQMRMNYGYTF. In nucleotides, the CDR3 is TGTGCCAGCAGCCCGCCACAAATGCGGATGAACTATGGCTACACCTTC.

V is TRBV29-1 and J is TRBJ2-5, with 7 nucleotides matching TRBD1. There are 13 residues in the CDR3. J was trimmed by 5 bases and V by 5 bases; bases with no gene match: 8. Germline V CDR1 and CDR2: SQVTM, ANQGSEA. The CDR3 protein is CSVRGQLTETQYF. The DNA for the CDR3 is TGCAGCGTTCGGGGACAGCTCACGGAGACCCAGTACTTC.

The V and J genes are TRBV5-1 and TRBJ2-5, with D tentatively TRBD1 (5 bases). This CDR3 has 12 residues. Trimming took off 3 bases at V and 5 bases at J, with 8 bases between the two ends. The germline V gene encodes CDR1 SGHRS and CDR2 YFSETQ. In DNA, the CDR3 is TGCGCCAGCAGCTCCTCAGGGGAGACCCAGTACTTC. Translation gives CASSSSGETQYF.

This chain links TRBV19 with TRBJ2-7, with 9 bases identical to TRBD1. This CDR3 has 15 residues. Germline CDR1 reads LNHDA; CDR2 reads SQIVND (reference sequence). The trim removed 1 base at V and 5 bases at J, leaving 6 bases unmatched. Here the CDR3 reads CASSIGRDRADEQYF. The CDR3 DNA reads TGTGCCAGTAGTATAGGACGGGACAGGGCGGACGAGCAGTACTTC.

The gene calls are TRBV28 and TRBJ1-2; a weak D match, TRBD1 (5 bases). The germline V gene encodes CDR1 MDHEN and CDR2 SYDVKM. CDR3 length: 15 residues. V was shortened by 6 bases and J by 5 bases, with 19 bases between the two germline ends. The CDR3 here is CASSPGTQSTYGYTF. The CDR3 nucleotides are TGTGCCAGCAGCCCCGGGACGCAGAGCACTTATGGCTACACCTTC.

The chain is built from TRBV30 and TRBJ1-5; 8 nucleotides agree with TRBD1. The CDR3 loop spans 12 amino acids. V lost 5 bases to trimming and J lost 6 bases; unmatched junction nucleotides: 3. Germline CDR1 and CDR2: GTSNPN and SVGIG (reference sequence). CDR3 sequence (DNA): TGTGCCTGGGCCGACAGGGGTCAGCCCCAGCATTTT. Its protein is CAWADRGQPQHF.

The chain couples TRBV25-1 to TRBJ1-5; possibly TRBD1 for D (6 bases). The CDR3 has 15 amino acids. The germline CDR1 and CDR2 sequences are MGHDK and SYGVNS. V dropped 3 bases and J dropped 6 bases, with 15 bases sitting between them. The CDR3 bases are TGTGCCAGCAGTGAGGAAGGGGGATCGGGTCAGCCCCAGCATTTT. Its protein is CASSEEGGSGQPQHF.

The rearrangement links TRBV28 to TRBJ1-5; 8 bases align to TRBD1. The CDR3 has 16 residues. Germline-derived CDR1 and CDR2 are MDHEN and SYDVKM. V lost 10 bases, J lost 0 bases, and 11 bases stayed unmatched. The CDR3: CAITLNRGFSNQPQHF. DNA of the CDR3: TGTGCCATCACGCTCAACAGGGGGTTTAGCAATCAGCCCCAGCATTTT.

V usage is TRBV10-3 and J usage is TRBJ2-7; 9 bases are shared with TRBD1. The CDR3 is made up of 15 amino acids. V shed 4 bases, J shed 0 bases, and the junction held 4 bases outside the gene matches. Germline CDR1 and CDR2: ENHRY and SYGVKD. The CDR3 sequence is CAISVGQGSSYEQYV. The CDR3 DNA sequence: TGTGCCATCAGTGTAGGACAGGGGAGCTCCTACGAGCAGTACGTC.

CDR3 DNA: TGTGCCAGCAGCCTTGAATTAGCGGAGAGCTCCTACGAGCAGTACTTC. As protein: CASSLELAESSYEQYF. This chain uses TRBV5-4 with TRBJ2-7, with D possibly matching TRBD2 (6 bases). CDR3 length: 16 residues. V shed 4 bases and J shed 0 bases, with 17 bases lying between them. Germline V gene data show CDR1 as SGHNT and CDR2 as YYREEE (reference sequence). The variable domain in full, with the rest retrieved from reference TRBV5-4 and TRBJ2-7, is ETGVTQSPTHLIKTRGQQVTLRCSSQSGHNTVSWYQQALGQGPQFIFQYYREEENGRGNFPPRFSGLQFPNYSSELNVNALELDDSALYLCASSLELAESSYEQYFGPGTRLTVT.

The gene calls are TRBV18 and TRBJ1-4; 7 bases match TRBD1. Germline CDR1 is KGHSH and CDR2 is LQKENI. The CDR3 has 15 residues. The V gene end was trimmed by 4 bases and the J gene end by 8 bases; junction bases not matched to a gene: 10. The chain's CDR3 is CASSLGQREGEKLFF. CDR3 nucleotides: TGTGCCAGCTCACTGGGACAGCGCGAGGGGGAAAAACTGTTTTTT. Full variable domain (rest looked up from reference TRBV18 and TRBJ1-4): NAGVMQNPRHLVRRRGQEARLRCSPMKGHSHVYWYRQLPEEGLKFMVYLQKENIIDESGMPKERFSAEFPKEGPSILRIQQVVRGDSAAYFCASSLGQREGEKLFFGSGTQLSVL.